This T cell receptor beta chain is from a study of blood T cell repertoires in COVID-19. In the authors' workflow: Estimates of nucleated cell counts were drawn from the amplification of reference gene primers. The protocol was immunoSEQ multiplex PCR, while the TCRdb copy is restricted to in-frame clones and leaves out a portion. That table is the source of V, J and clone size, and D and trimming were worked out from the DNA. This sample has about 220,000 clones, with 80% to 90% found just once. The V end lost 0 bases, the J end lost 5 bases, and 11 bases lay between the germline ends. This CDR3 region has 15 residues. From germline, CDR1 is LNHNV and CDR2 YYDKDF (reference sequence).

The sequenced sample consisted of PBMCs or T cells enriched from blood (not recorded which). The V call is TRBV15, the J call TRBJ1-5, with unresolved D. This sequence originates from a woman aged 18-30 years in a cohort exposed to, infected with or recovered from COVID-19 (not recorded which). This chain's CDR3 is CATSRDSYGDQPQHF. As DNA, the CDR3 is TGTGCCACCAGCAGAGATAGTTACGGGGATCAGCCCCAGCATTTT.